This T cell receptor beta chain was observed in a study of spatial heterogeneity in lung cancer. Trimming took off 5 bases at V and 4 bases at J, with 23 bases between the two ends. Germline V gene lookup returns CDR1 MNHEY and CDR2 SVGAGI. The CDR3 totals 17 residues. Via MiXCR, TCRdb re-called the 5' RACE reads, giving one row per CDR3 protein. The sample lists tens of thousands of distinct CDR3 sequences; under 4% were seen once. Time point denoted: sample taken at primary tumor resection. Material for sequencing was whole RNA from tumor, nontumor lung or frozen PBMC, left unsorted. The sequenced sample was normal lung tissue next to the tumor, obtained at surgery. The receptor's source is a male donor with early-stage non-small cell lung cancer. The rearrangement uses TRBV6-5 and TRBJ1-2; D may be TRBD1 (5 bases). The CDR3 region is CASSPPMTGTAAYGYTF. In nucleotides, the CDR3 is TGTGCCAGCAGTCCGCCTATGACCGGGACCGCAGCCTATGGCTACACCTTC.